In this sample, the clone carrying this T cell receptor beta chain turned up a few times. This entry belongs to a study of early T cells in non-severe SARS-CoV-2 infection. This CDR3 spans 12 amino acids. Germline CDR1 reads DFQATT; CDR2 reads SNEGSKA (reference sequence). V dropped 6 bases and J dropped 3 bases, with 11 bases sitting between them. In TCRdb, the 5' RACE reads were re-called with MiXCR into one record per CDR3 protein. The sample yields under 90,000 distinct CDR3 sequences, 14% seen once. What was sequenced was whole blood. The rearrangement joins TRBV20-1 to TRBJ2-5; the D gene is possibly TRBD1 (5 bases). The receptor's source is an adult who was a healthcare worker with PCR-confirmed SARS-CoV-2 infection or an uninfected control (not recorded which). DNA for the CDR3: TGCAGTGCCTTGACAGAAGAAGAGACCCAGTACTTC. It codes for CSALTEEETQYF.